A selection of T cell receptor beta chains follows, all from one sample in a study of T-cell reconstitution after alpha-beta-depleted transplantation in children. TCRdb used MiXCR to reprocess the PCR reads, holding one entry per CDR3 protein. Of some 390,000 distinct CDR3 sequences listed, over 20% are singletons. Sequencing was performed on PBMCs from the stem cell graft donor, taken from the stem cell graft. These receptors originate from a human donor who donated a stem cell graft to a child with acute myeloid leukemia. Each CDR3 is given with its conserved first and last residue. Each record gives: clone size, V gene, D gene, J gene, CDR3 protein, CDR3 DNA. D genes are given only for firm matches. The size field is filled for only some rows; it gives once, few, many or a size class.

clone size: NA; V gene: TRBV7-6; D gene: NA; J gene: TRBJ2-1; CDR3 protein: CASSFAGPQFF; CDR3 DNA: TGTGCCAGCAGCTTCGCGGGCCCTCAGTTCTTC
clone size: NA; V gene: TRBV7-6; D gene: NA; J gene: TRBJ2-7; CDR3 protein: CASSLSIGGRVREQYF; CDR3 DNA: TGTGCCAGCAGCTTAAGCATTGGGGGGCGCGTCCGCGAGCAGTACTTC
clone size: few; V gene: TRBV20-1; D gene: TRBD1; J gene: TRBJ1-1; CDR3 protein: CSAGRDRGRTEAFF; CDR3 DNA: TGCAGTGCTGGTAGGGACAGGGGGAGGACTGAAGCTTTCTTT
clone size: NA; V gene: TRBV20-1; D gene: NA; J gene: TRBJ1-4; CDR3 protein: CSATRGLDEKLFF; CDR3 DNA: TGCAGTGCTACCCGGGGGTTGGATGAAAAACTGTTTTTT
clone size: few; V gene: TRBV5-1; D gene: NA; J gene: TRBJ2-7; CDR3 protein: CASSSDSLREQYF; CDR3 DNA: TGCGCCAGCAGCTCGGACAGTTTACGCGAGCAGTACTTC
clone size: many; V gene: TRBV20-1; D gene: TRBD2; J gene: TRBJ2-7; CDR3 protein: CSATPLRTSGYEQYF; CDR3 DNA: TGCAGTGCCACCCCCCTTAGGACTAGCGGTTACGAGCAGTACTTC
clone size: NA; V gene: TRBV5-5; D gene: TRBD2; J gene: TRBJ2-1; CDR3 protein: CATRGLAVSYNEQFF; CDR3 DNA: TGTGCCACCCGAGGACTAGCCGTTTCCTACAATGAGCAGTTCTTC
clone size: few; V gene: TRBV20-1; D gene: TRBD1; J gene: TRBJ2-7; CDR3 protein: CSARWDRANYEQYF; CDR3 DNA: TGCAGTGCTAGATGGGACAGGGCTAACTACGAGCAGTACTTC
clone size: few; V gene: TRBV6-1; D gene: TRBD2; J gene: TRBJ2-2; CDR3 protein: CASRGDGTTNTGELFF; CDR3 DNA: TGTGCCAGCAGAGGGGACGGGACTACGAACACCGGGGAGCTGTTTTTT
clone size: NA; V gene: TRBV28; D gene: TRBD1; J gene: TRBJ2-1; CDR3 protein: CASSPNGQGYYNEQFF; CDR3 DNA: TGTGCCAGCAGCCCCAACGGACAGGGGTACTACAATGAGCAGTTCTTC
clone size: few; V gene: TRBV5-1; D gene: TRBD1; J gene: TRBJ2-7; CDR3 protein: CASSPSRTGFAYEQYF; CDR3 DNA: TGCGCCAGCAGCCCTTCCCGGACAGGGTTCGCCTACGAGCAGTACTTC
clone size: NA; V gene: TRBV14; D gene: TRBD2; J gene: TRBJ2-5; CDR3 protein: CASRGLGQETQYF; CDR3 DNA: TGTGCCAGCCGAGGACTAGGGCAAGAGACCCAGTACTTC
clone size: NA; V gene: TRBV4-3; D gene: TRBD1; J gene: TRBJ2-5; CDR3 protein: CASSQAGGPDQYF; CDR3 DNA: TGCGCCAGCAGCCAAGCAGGGGGCCCGGACCAGTACTTC
clone size: NA; V gene: TRBV7-2; D gene: NA; J gene: TRBJ1-4; CDR3 protein: CASRTGGRTNEKLFF; CDR3 DNA: TGTGCCAGCAGAACCGGGGGTCGAACTAATGAAAAACTGTTTTTT
clone size: NA; V gene: TRBV12-3/TRBV12-4; D gene: TRBD1; J gene: TRBJ1-5; CDR3 protein: CASSLQDRAGQPQHF; CDR3 DNA: TGTGCCAGCAGTCTTCAGGACAGGGCGGGGCAGCCCCAGCATTTT
clone size: NA; V gene: TRBV24-1; D gene: NA; J gene: TRBJ2-5; CDR3 protein: CATLVGARGQETQYF; CDR3 DNA: TGTGCCACCCTCGTAGGGGCGCGGGGCCAAGAGACCCAGTACTTC
clone size: NA; V gene: TRBV28; D gene: NA; J gene: TRBJ2-7; CDR3 protein: CASSQLGAKTPYEQYF; CDR3 DNA: TGTGCCAGCAGCCAGTTAGGAGCGAAGACCCCCTACGAGCAGTACTTC
clone size: few; V gene: TRBV18; D gene: NA; J gene: TRBJ1-5; CDR3 protein: CASSPQDGSNQPQHF; CDR3 DNA: TGTGCCAGCTCACCTCAGGACGGATCCAATCAGCCCCAGCATTTT
clone size: NA; V gene: TRBV7-9; D gene: NA; J gene: TRBJ2-1; CDR3 protein: CASSLVRYNEQFF; CDR3 DNA: TGTGCCAGCAGCTTAGTCAGGTACAATGAGCAGTTCTTC
clone size: many; V gene: TRBV20-1; D gene: TRBD2; J gene: TRBJ2-3; CDR3 protein: CSARALAGADTQYF; CDR3 DNA: TGCAGTGCTAGAGCCCTAGCGGGAGCAGATACGCAGTATTTT
clone size: NA; V gene: TRBV20-1; D gene: NA; J gene: TRBJ2-3; CDR3 protein: CSARSTGTRTDTQYF; CDR3 DNA: TGCAGTGCTAGATCAACCGGGACCAGGACAGATACGCAGTATTTT
clone size: many; V gene: TRBV20-1; D gene: TRBD2; J gene: TRBJ2-7; CDR3 protein: CSAKLAGVSEQYF; CDR3 DNA: TGCAGTGCTAAACTAGCGGGAGTATCCGAGCAGTACTTC
clone size: few; V gene: TRBV15; D gene: NA; J gene: TRBJ2-1; CDR3 protein: CATSAAGGFEQFF; CDR3 DNA: TGTGCCACCAGCGCGGCCGGAGGTTTTGAGCAGTTCTTC
clone size: NA; V gene: TRBV3-1; D gene: NA; J gene: TRBJ2-7; CDR3 protein: CASSQDPNEQYF; CDR3 DNA: TGTGCCAGCAGCCAAGATCCGAACGAGCAGTACTTC
clone size: NA; V gene: TRBV28; D gene: NA; J gene: TRBJ2-1; CDR3 protein: CASSFSVPNEQFF; CDR3 DNA: TGTGCCAGCAGTTTCAGTGTCCCTAATGAGCAGTTCTTC
clone size: few; V gene: TRBV3-1; D gene: TRBD2; J gene: TRBJ2-1; CDR3 protein: CASSQEGWRELEQFF; CDR3 DNA: TGTGCCAGCAGCCAAGAGGGTTGGCGGGAGCTTGAGCAGTTCTTC
clone size: many; V gene: TRBV6-1; D gene: TRBD1; J gene: TRBJ2-2; CDR3 protein: CASGGQGVPGELFF; CDR3 DNA: TGTGCCAGCGGGGGACAGGGGGTTCCCGGGGAGCTGTTTTTT
clone size: NA; V gene: TRBV28; D gene: TRBD2; J gene: TRBJ2-1; CDR3 protein: CASSFLGLAGGLLSGYNEQFF; CDR3 DNA: TGTGCCAGCAGTTTCCTCGGACTAGCGGGAGGACTGTTGAGCGGTTACAATGAGCAGTTCTTC
clone size: NA; V gene: TRBV7-2; D gene: TRBD1; J gene: TRBJ2-7; CDR3 protein: CASSLDRGRDEQYF; CDR3 DNA: TGTGCCAGCAGCTTAGACAGGGGGCGCGACGAGCAGTACTTC
clone size: NA; V gene: TRBV3-1; D gene: NA; J gene: TRBJ1-2; CDR3 protein: CASSQDTGTYGYTF; CDR3 DNA: TGTGCCAGCAGCCAGGACACGGGGACCTATGGCTACACCTTC
clone size: NA; V gene: TRBV5-1; D gene: TRBD1; J gene: TRBJ2-3; CDR3 protein: CASSLGQGNTQYF; CDR3 DNA: TGCGCCAGCAGCCTTGGACAGGGGAATACGCAGTATTTT
clone size: NA; V gene: TRBV6-1; D gene: NA; J gene: TRBJ1-6; CDR3 protein: CAGNQAGSNSPLHF; CDR3 DNA: TGTGCCGGGAACCAGGCAGGGAGTAATTCACCCCTCCACTTT
clone size: many; V gene: TRBV12-3/TRBV12-4; D gene: NA; J gene: TRBJ2-1; CDR3 protein: CASRARTVNEQFF; CDR3 DNA: TGTGCCAGCCGTGCAAGAACGGTGAATGAGCAGTTCTTC
clone size: NA; V gene: TRBV28; D gene: NA; J gene: TRBJ1-2; CDR3 protein: CATAGRRSYGYTF; CDR3 DNA: TGTGCCACCGCGGGACGGAGGTCCTATGGCTACACCTTC
clone size: few; V gene: TRBV12-3/TRBV12-4; D gene: TRBD2; J gene: TRBJ2-3; CDR3 protein: CASMAAGGLSDTQYF; CDR3 DNA: TGTGCCAGCATGGCAGCGGGAGGGCTGTCAGATACGCAGTATTTT
clone size: few; V gene: TRBV9; D gene: NA; J gene: TRBJ2-6; CDR3 protein: CASSADRFFSGANVLTF; CDR3 DNA: TGTGCCAGCAGCGCGGACAGATTTTTCTCTGGGGCCAACGTCCTGACTTTC
clone size: NA; V gene: TRBV6-2/TRBV6-3; D gene: NA; J gene: TRBJ2-1; CDR3 protein: CASLTTRGYNEQFF; CDR3 DNA: TGTGCCAGCCTCACCACGAGGGGGTACAATGAGCAGTTCTTC
clone size: few; V gene: TRBV7-6; D gene: NA; J gene: TRBJ2-1; CDR3 protein: CASSPPGHFSYNEQFF; CDR3 DNA: TGTGCCAGCAGTCCTCCGGGACACTTCTCCTACAATGAGCAGTTCTTC
clone size: few; V gene: TRBV28; D gene: NA; J gene: TRBJ2-3; CDR3 protein: CASTGQGSTDTQYF; CDR3 DNA: TGTGCCAGCACTGGGCAGGGGAGCACAGATACGCAGTATTTT
clone size: NA; V gene: TRBV5-1; D gene: TRBD2; J gene: TRBJ2-5; CDR3 protein: CASSIAGGETQYF; CDR3 DNA: TGCGCCAGCAGTATAGCGGGAGGAGAGACCCAGTACTTC
clone size: NA; V gene: TRBV12-3/TRBV12-4; D gene: TRBD1; J gene: TRBJ1-1; CDR3 protein: CASSLTGETEAFF; CDR3 DNA: TGTGCCAGCAGTTTAACAGGGGAAACTGAAGCTTTCTTT
clone size: few; V gene: TRBV27; D gene: NA; J gene: TRBJ2-7; CDR3 protein: CASSLSRQYEQYF; CDR3 DNA: TGTGCCAGCAGTTTATCACGACAGTACGAGCAGTACTTC
clone size: NA; V gene: TRBV10-3; D gene: TRBD1; J gene: TRBJ1-2; CDR3 protein: CAINGQGPYGYTF; CDR3 DNA: TGTGCCATCAACGGACAGGGCCCTTATGGCTACACCTTC
clone size: once; V gene: TRBV11-2; D gene: NA; J gene: TRBJ2-3; CDR3 protein: CASSLEPADTQYF; CDR3 DNA: TGTGCCAGCAGCTTAGAGCCAGCCGATACGCAGTATTTT
clone size: many; V gene: TRBV20-1; D gene: NA; J gene: TRBJ1-4; CDR3 protein: CSGVDDVAVKLFF; CDR3 DNA: TGCAGTGGGGTGGACGATGTAGCGGTCAAACTGTTTTTT
clone size: NA; V gene: TRBV29-1; D gene: NA; J gene: TRBJ1-1; CDR3 protein: CSVESDFMNTEAFF; CDR3 DNA: TGCAGCGTTGAGTCAGACTTCATGAACACTGAAGCTTTCTTT
clone size: many; V gene: TRBV6-5; D gene: TRBD1; J gene: TRBJ1-1; CDR3 protein: CASSYSDRDWDAFF; CDR3 DNA: TGTGCCAGCAGTTACTCTGACAGGGACTGGGATGCTTTCTTT
clone size: NA; V gene: TRBV28; D gene: NA; J gene: TRBJ1-6; CDR3 protein: CASSLGLNSPLHF; CDR3 DNA: TGTGCCAGCAGTTTAGGCTTGAATTCACCCCTCCACTTT
clone size: once; V gene: TRBV4-3; D gene: TRBD2; J gene: TRBJ2-7; CDR3 protein: CASSQDLGGSVVREQYF; CDR3 DNA: TGCGCCAGCAGCCAAGATCTGGGCGGGAGCGTCGTTCGCGAGCAGTACTTC
clone size: NA; V gene: TRBV5-8; D gene: NA; J gene: TRBJ1-2; CDR3 protein: CASSRGFNYGYTF; CDR3 DNA: TGTGCCAGCAGCCGTGGATTTAACTATGGCTACACCTTC
clone size: few; V gene: TRBV28; D gene: NA; J gene: TRBJ1-5; CDR3 protein: CASSFGPRQNQPQHF; CDR3 DNA: TGTGCCAGCAGTTTCGGCCCCCGTCAGAATCAGCCCCAGCATTTT
clone size: many; V gene: TRBV20-1; D gene: NA; J gene: TRBJ1-1; CDR3 protein: CSARAGALGTEAFF; CDR3 DNA: TGCAGTGCTAGAGCGGGGGCCTTGGGCACTGAAGCTTTCTTT
clone size: many; V gene: TRBV20-1; D gene: NA; J gene: TRBJ2-7; CDR3 protein: CSARPLQSYEQYF; CDR3 DNA: TGCAGTGCGCGACCCCTGCAATCCTACGAGCAGTACTTC
clone size: NA; V gene: TRBV9; D gene: NA; J gene: TRBJ1-1; CDR3 protein: CASSATDSSEAFF; CDR3 DNA: TGTGCCAGCAGCGCCACGGACAGTTCTGAAGCTTTCTTT
clone size: medium-sized; V gene: TRBV29-1; D gene: NA; J gene: TRBJ1-5; CDR3 protein: CSVEVSSNQPQHF; CDR3 DNA: TGCAGCGTTGAGGTGTCGAGCAATCAGCCCCAGCATTTT